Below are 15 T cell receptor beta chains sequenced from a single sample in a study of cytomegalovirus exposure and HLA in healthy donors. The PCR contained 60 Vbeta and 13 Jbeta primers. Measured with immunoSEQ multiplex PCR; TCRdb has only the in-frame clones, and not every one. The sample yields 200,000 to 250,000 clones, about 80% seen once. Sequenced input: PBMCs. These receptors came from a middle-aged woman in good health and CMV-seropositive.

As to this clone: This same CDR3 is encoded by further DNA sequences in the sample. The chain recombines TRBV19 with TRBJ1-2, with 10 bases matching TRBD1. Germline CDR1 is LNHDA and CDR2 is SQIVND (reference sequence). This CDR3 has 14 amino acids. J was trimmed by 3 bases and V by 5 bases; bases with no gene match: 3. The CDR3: CASSLGQGDYGYTF. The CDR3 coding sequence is TGTGCCAGTAGTCTCGGACAGGGGGACTATGGCTACACCTTC.

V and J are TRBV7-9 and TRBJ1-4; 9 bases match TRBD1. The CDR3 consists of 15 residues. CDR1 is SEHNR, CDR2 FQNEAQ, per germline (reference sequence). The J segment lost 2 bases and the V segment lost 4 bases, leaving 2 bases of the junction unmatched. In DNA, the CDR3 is TGTGCCAGCAGCTGGGGGACAGGGACTAATGAAAAACTGTTTTTT. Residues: CASSWGTGTNEKLFF. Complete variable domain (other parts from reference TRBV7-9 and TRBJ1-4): DTGVSQNPRHKITKRGQNVTFRCDPISEHNRLYWYRQTLGQGPEFLTYFQNEAQLEKSRLLSDRFSAERPKGSFSTLEIQRTEQGDSAMYLCASSWGTGTNEKLFFGSGTQLSVL.

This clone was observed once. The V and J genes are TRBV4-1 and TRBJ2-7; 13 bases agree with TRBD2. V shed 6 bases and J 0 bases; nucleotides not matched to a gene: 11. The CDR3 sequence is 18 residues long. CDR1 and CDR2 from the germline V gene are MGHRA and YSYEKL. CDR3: CASSLGTSGTVSSYEQYF. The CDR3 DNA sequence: TGCGCCAGCAGTTTGGGGACTAGCGGGACCGTAAGCTCCTACGAGCAGTACTTC.

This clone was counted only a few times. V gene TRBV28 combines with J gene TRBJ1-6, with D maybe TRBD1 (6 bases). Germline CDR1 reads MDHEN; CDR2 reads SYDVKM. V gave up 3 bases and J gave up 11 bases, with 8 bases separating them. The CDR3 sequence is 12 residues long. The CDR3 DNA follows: TGTGCCAGCAGTTTCAGGGGTACACCCCTCCACTTT. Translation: CASSFRGTPLHF.

The CDR3: CSVVKFQGFYEQYF. CDR3 coding DNA: TGCAGCGTTGTGAAGTTCCAGGGGTTCTACGAGCAGTACTTC. The rearrangement joins TRBV29-1 to TRBJ2-7; maybe TRBD1 (6 bases). The CDR3 sequence is 14 residues long. Germline lookup yields CDR1 SQVTM and CDR2 ANQGSEA. V gave up 4 bases and J gave up 3 bases, with 16 bases separating them.

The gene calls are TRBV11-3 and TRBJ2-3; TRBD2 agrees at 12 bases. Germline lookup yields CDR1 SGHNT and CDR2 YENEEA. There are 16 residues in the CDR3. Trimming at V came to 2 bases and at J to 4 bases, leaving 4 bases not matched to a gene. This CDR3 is CASSLLTSGSSDTQYF. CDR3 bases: TGTGCCAGCAGCTTATTGACTAGCGGGAGTTCAGATACGCAGTATTTT. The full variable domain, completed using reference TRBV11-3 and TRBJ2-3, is EAGVVQSPRYKIIEKKQPVAFWCNPISGHNTLYWYLQNLGQGPELLIRYENEEAVDDSQLPKDRFSAERLKGVDSTLKIQPAELGDSAVYLCASSLLTSGSSDTQYFGPGTRLTVL.

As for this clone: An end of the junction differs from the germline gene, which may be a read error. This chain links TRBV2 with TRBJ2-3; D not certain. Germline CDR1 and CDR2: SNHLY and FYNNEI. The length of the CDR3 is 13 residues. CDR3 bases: TGTGCCAGCAGGGAAGTTACAACAGATACGCAGTATTTT. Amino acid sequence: CASREVTTDTQYF.

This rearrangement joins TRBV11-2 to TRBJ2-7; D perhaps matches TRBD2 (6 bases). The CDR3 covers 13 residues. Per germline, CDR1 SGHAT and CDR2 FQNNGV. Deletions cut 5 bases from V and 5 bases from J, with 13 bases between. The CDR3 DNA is TGTGCCAGCAGCAGGCTAGCGCACCACGAGCAGTACTTC. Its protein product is CASSRLAHHEQYF.

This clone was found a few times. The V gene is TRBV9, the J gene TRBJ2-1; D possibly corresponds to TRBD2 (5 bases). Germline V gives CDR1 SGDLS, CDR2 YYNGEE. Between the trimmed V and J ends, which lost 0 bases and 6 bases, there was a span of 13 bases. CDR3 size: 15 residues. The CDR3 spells CASSVDQSGGNEQFF. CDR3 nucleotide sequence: TGTGCCAGCAGCGTAGACCAGAGCGGCGGCAATGAGCAGTTCTTC.

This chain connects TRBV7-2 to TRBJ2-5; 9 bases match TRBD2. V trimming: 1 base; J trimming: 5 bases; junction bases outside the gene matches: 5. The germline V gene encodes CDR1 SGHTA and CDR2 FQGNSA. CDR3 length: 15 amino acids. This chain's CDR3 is CASSLVAGVGETQYF. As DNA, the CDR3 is TGTGCCAGCAGCTTAGTAGCGGGGGTAGGGGAGACCCAGTACTTC. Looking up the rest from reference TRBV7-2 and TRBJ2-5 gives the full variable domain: GAGVSQSPSNKVTEKGKDVELRCDPISGHTALYWYRQSLGQGLEFLIYFQGNSAPDKSGLPSDRFSAERTGGSVSTLTIQRTQQEDSAVYLCASSLVAGVGETQYFGPGTRLLVL.

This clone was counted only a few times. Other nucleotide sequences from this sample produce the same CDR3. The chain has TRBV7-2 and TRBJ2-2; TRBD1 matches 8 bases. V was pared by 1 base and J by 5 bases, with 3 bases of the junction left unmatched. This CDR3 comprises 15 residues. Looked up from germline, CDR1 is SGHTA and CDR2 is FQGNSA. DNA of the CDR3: TGTGCCAGCAGCTTAGGACAGGGGAATACCGGGGAGCTGTTTTTT. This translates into CASSLGQGNTGELFF.

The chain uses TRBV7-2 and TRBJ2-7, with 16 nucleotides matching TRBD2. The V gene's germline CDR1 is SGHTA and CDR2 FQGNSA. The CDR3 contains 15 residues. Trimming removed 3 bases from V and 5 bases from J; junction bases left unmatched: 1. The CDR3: CASSLGLAGGHEQYF. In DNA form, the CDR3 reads TGTGCCAGCAGCTTGGGACTAGCGGGAGGGCACGAGCAGTACTTC.

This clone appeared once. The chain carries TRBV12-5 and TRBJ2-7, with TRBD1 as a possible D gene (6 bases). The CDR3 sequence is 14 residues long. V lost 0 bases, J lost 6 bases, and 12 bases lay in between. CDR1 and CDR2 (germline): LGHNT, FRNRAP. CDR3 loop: CASGLVNREPEQYF. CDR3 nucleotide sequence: TGTGCTAGTGGTTTGGTCAACAGGGAACCCGAGCAGTACTTC.

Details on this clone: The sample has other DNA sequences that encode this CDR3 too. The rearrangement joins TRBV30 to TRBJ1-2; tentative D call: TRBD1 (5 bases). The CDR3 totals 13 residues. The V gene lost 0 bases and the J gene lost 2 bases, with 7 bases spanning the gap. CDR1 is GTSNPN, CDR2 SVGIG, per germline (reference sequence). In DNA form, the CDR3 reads TGTGCCTGGAGTGTATCAGGGAACTATGGCTACACCTTC. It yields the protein CAWSVSGNYGYTF.

CDR3 residues: CAWSFRGRVKGTNYGYTF. The CDR3 region has the DNA TGTGCCTGGAGTTTTAGGGGGCGCGTTAAGGGTACGAACTATGGCTACACCTTC. V is TRBV30 and J is TRBJ1-2; TRBD1 matches 7 bases. The ends lost 2 bases at V and 2 bases at J; junction bases unmatched: 17. Germline values: CDR1 GTSNPN, CDR2 SVGIG (reference sequence). This CDR3 region has 18 residues.